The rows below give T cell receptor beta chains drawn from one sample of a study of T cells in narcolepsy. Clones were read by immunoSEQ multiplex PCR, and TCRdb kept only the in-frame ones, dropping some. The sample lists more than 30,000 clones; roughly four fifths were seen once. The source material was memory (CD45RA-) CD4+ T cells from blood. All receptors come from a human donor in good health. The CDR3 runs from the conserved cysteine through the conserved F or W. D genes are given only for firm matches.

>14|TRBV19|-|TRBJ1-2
TGTGCCAGTAGTAGTCACAGGGAGACCTATGGCTACACCTTC
CASSSHRETYGYTF
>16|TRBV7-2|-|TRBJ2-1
TGTGCCAGCAGCCCGGGGTTAAGATCGGGGAACAATGAGCAGTTCTTC
CASSPGLRSGNNEQFF
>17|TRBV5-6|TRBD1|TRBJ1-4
TGTGCCAGCAGCTTGGGACAGGGGGCGTCGCGGTATGAAAAACTGTTTTTT
CASSLGQGASRYEKLFF
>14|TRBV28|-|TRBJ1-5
TGTGCCTCCCTCCGGGGACTGCGGAGTCAGCCCCAGCATTTT
CASLRGLRSQPQHF
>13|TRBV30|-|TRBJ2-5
TGTGCCTGGAGTGTACGGCGGCAAGAGACCCAGTACTTC
CAWSVRRQETQYF
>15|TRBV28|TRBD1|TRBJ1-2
TGTGCCAGCAGTTTTCAGGGGGTGATATCGGATGGCTACACCTTC
CASSFQGVISDGYTF
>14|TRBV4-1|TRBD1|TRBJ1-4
TGCGCCAGCAGCCTCGAGGGGGCAGGAGAAAAACTGTTTTTT
CASSLEGAGEKLFF
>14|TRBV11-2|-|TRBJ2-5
TGTGCCAGCAGCCCCTCCCTAACCGAAGAGACCCAGTACTTC
CASSPSLTEETQYF
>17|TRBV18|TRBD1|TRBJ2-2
TGTGCCAGCTCGCAACTAGACAGGGCCTCGAACACCGGGGAGCTGTTTTTT
CASSQLDRASNTGELFF
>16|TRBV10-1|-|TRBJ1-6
TGCGCCAGCAACCAGTCCCCCCGGGACCCATCTTACCCCCTCCACTTT
CASNQSPRDPSYPLHF
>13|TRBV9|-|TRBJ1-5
TGTGCCAGCAGCGTAGCGGATAATCAGCCCCAGCATTTT
CASSVADNQPQHF